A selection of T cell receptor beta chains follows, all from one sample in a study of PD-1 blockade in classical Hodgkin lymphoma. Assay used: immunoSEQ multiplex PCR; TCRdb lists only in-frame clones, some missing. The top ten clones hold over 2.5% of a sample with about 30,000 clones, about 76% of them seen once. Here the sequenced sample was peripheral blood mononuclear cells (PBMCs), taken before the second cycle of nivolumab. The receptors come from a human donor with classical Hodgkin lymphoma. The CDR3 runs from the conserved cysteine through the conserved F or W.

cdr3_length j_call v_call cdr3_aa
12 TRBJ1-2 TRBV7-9 CASSLGGNGYTF
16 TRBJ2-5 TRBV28 CASSFGEESAQETQYF
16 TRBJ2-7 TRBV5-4 CASSLWSSGAHYEQYF
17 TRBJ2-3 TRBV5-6 CASSSIVRTGTTDTQYF
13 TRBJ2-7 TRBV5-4 CASSLGGGTEQYF
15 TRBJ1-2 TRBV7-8 CASSLEAALNYGYTF
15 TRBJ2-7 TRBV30 CAWSVGGSFGYEQYF
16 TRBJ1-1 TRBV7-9 CASTATETGGGTEAFF
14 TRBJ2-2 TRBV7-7 CASSSAVGTGELFF
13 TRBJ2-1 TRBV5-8 CASSFLYLGEQFF
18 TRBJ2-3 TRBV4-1 CASSQTGLAGARTDTQYF
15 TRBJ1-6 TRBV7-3 CASIPGQGPNSPLHF
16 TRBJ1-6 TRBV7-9 CASSSGTVTYNSPLHF
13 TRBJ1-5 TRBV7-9 CASSLGGVQPQHF
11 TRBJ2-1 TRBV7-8 CASSPYNEQFF